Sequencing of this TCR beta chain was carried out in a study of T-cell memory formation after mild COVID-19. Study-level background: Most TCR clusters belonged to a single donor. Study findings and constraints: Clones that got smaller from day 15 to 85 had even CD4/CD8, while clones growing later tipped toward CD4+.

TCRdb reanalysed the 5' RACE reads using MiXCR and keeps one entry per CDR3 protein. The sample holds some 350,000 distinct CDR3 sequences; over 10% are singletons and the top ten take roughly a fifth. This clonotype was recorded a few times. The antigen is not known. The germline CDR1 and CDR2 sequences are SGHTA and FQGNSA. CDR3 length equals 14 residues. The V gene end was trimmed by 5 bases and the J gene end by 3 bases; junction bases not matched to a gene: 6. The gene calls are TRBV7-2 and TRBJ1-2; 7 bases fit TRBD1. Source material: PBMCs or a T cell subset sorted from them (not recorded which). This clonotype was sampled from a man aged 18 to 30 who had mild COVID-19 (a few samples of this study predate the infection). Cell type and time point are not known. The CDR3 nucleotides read TGTGCCAGCAGCCCCCGGGGGACAGACTATGGCTACACCTTC. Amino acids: CASSPRGTDYGYTF.